This TCR beta chain was documented in a study of identical twins. Study-level results: Beta out-of-frame twin sharing showed a weaker excess. Abundant beta clonotypes from cord blood bore fewer insertions; memory repertoires lacked this pattern.

This clonotype was seen a few times. Its target is unknown. TCRdb itself ran the 5' RACE reads through MiXCR, one entry per CDR3 protein. The sample includes around 230,000 distinct CDR3 sequences, around 10% of them seen just once. Healthy Caucasians alone served as donors. V gave up 5 bases and J gave up 3 bases; unmatched junction bases: 10. Per germline, CDR1 LNHDA and CDR2 SQIVND (reference sequence). The length of the CDR3 is 15 residues. The clonotype originates from a woman younger than 30 in good health. The J gene is TRBJ2-7, the V gene TRBV19; TRBD1 matches 7 bases. Input material: memory (CD45RO+) T cells sorted from blood. CDR3 nucleotides: TGTGCCAGTAGTGAAGCTCACGGGACAGTCTACGAGCAGTACTTC. As protein: CASSEAHGTVYEQYF.